Listed below are T cell receptor beta chains from one sample, sequenced in a study of blood T cells in healthy people across ages. Each CDR3 protein is one row after TCRdb ran MiXCR on the 5' RACE reads. This sample yields roughly 1.5 million distinct CDR3 sequences, of which roughly 43% are seen a single time; more than 4% belongs to the top ten. The source material was blood. All receptors come from a woman aged 18-29 years in good health. Both conserved end residues are trimmed from each CDR3. Each record gives: V gene, J gene, CDR3 protein.

TRBV5-1	TRBJ2-2	ASSTRPSNTGELF
TRBV7-9	TRBJ1-4	ASSSSTGPNEKLF
TRBV20-1	TRBJ2-1	SARGLGVFFEQF
TRBV20-1	TRBJ2-1	SAPTRSKQF
TRBV4-3	TRBJ2-5	ASSQGETLQETQY
TRBV13	TRBJ2-7	ASSMGLVYEQY
TRBV1	TRBJ1-1	TSRKEQGNTEAF
TRBV6-5	TRBJ2-3	AIARDRGSTDTQY
TRBV7-2	TRBJ1-1	ASSLVVDTEAF
TRBV12-3/TRBV12-4	TRBJ2-3	ASSQRETTDTQY
TRBV5-1	TRBJ2-1	ASSLEVGSYNEQF
TRBV10-3	TRBJ2-1	ATGRGLHNEQF
TRBV7-2	TRBJ1-5	ASSSLSRGNQPQH
TRBV4-3	TRBJ2-1	ASSQDSWGQGRNEQF
TRBV19	TRBJ1-2	ASTLRDLGEANYGYT
TRBV6-5	TRBJ2-7	ASSPLARLYEQY
TRBV20-1	.	SSSKGMVSTDTQH
TRBV4-1	TRBJ1-1	ASSLFGQGYTEAF
TRBV12-3/TRBV12-4	TRBJ2-1	ASNVGTGSYNEQF
TRBV7-2	TRBJ2-7	ASSLNGQSPYKQY
TRBV10-3	TRBJ1-1	AISVGPLNTGAF
TRBV6-6	TRBJ2-3	ASLRGGTTGTRY
TRBV20-1	TRBJ2-3	SARGIEGDTQY
TRBV27	TRBJ2-1	ASSSHGNEQF
TRBV5-1	TRBJ2-7	ASSLSETYEQY
TRBV5-6	TRBJ2-5	ASSSGGEETQY
TRBV5-1	TRBJ1-4	ASSRRVRQGANEKLF
TRBV5-1	TRBJ1-2	ASSIPTPTGGYT
TRBV12-3/TRBV12-4	TRBJ2-1	ASSFPTGKAEQF
TRBV4-3	TRBJ2-2	ASSQGGENTGELF
TRBV21-1	TRBJ2-1	ASSLSPLAGPNNEQF
TRBV4-3	TRBJ2-5	ASSQGTSGGTRETQY
TRBV27	TRBJ1-2	ASMPLRDSDYGYT
TRBV7-2	TRBJ1-2	ASSVSQNYGYT
TRBV20-1	TRBJ2-3	SAFTGRSTDTQY
TRBV4-1	TRBJ1-2	ASSQEPSNYGYT
TRBV5-1	TRBJ1-2	ASSPIQDYGYT
TRBV29-1	TRBJ2-7	SVGRILSYEQY
TRBV28	TRBJ2-7	ASSSPTGGSYEQY
TRBV2	TRBJ1-4	ASRGPAVDEKLF
TRBV20-1	TRBJ2-4	SASSRGGGNIQY
TRBV25-1	TRBJ2-1	ASSEGKTSGRNEQF
TRBV28	TRBJ1-5	ASSLLGVRNKIQPQH
TRBV3-1	TRBJ2-1	ASSGRAVNEQF
TRBV20-1	TRBJ1-2	SARDTAGVNGYT
TRBV25-1	TRBJ2-7	ASSEYGQAAYEQY
TRBV10-3	TRBJ2-7	AISETGTGVPYEQY
TRBV29-1	TRBJ2-1	CVEEGREIWSYNEQF
TRBV12-3/TRBV12-4	TRBJ2-1	ASSGREGSYNEQF
TRBV20-1	TRBJ2-5	SATSLGDQY
TRBV9	TRBJ2-1	ASSVLATGGEQF
TRBV12-3/TRBV12-4	TRBJ1-2	ASSSGTGGSWNYGYT
TRBV29-1	.	SVRTGESYNEQY
TRBV5-1	TRBJ2-3	ASSLVPGDTDTQY
TRBV2	TRBJ1-2	ASSEAGQLLDGYT
TRBV15	TRBJ2-4	ATSIRLYNEQY
TRBV6-2/TRBV6-3	TRBJ1-1	ASTKGGTEAF
TRBV27	TRBJ1-4	ASAKGEKLF